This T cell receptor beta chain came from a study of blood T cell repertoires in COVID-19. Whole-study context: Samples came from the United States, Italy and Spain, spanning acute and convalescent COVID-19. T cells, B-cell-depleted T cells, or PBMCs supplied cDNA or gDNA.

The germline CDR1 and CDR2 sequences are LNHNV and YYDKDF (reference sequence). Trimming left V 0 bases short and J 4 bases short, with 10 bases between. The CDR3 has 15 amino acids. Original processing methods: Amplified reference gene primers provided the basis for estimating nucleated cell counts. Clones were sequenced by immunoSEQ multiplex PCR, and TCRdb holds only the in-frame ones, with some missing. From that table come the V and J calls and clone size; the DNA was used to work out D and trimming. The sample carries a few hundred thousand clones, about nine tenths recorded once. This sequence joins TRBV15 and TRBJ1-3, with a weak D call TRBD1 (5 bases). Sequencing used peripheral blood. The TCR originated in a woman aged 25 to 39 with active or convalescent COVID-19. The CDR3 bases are TGTGCCACCAGCAGAGATCCGGGACTGGGAAACACCATATATTTT. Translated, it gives CATSRDPGLGNTIYF.